Below are 30 T cell receptor beta chains sequenced from a single sample in a study of cytomegalovirus exposure and HLA in healthy donors. It was with 60 Vbeta and 13 Jbeta primers that the PCR ran. Repertoires were generated with immunoSEQ multiplex PCR, while TCRdb's copy carries only in-frame clones and drops some. The top ten clones hold 16% of a sample with some 81,000 clones, 65% to 75% of them seen once. Sequenced: PBMCs. The receptors were gathered from a woman aged 40 to 50 in good health and CMV-seropositive.

The chain recombines TRBV15 with TRBJ2-1; D remains unclear. There are 14 residues in the CDR3. Germline V lookup: CDR1 LNHNV, CDR2 YYDKDF (reference sequence). V shed 3 bases and J shed 6 bases, with 12 bases lying between them. CDR3 protein: CATSSGEVGNEQFF. The CDR3 DNA reads as TGTGCCACCAGCAGTGGAGAGGTGGGCAATGAGCAGTTCTTC.

V is TRBV27 and J is TRBJ1-1, with D hard to call. There are 13 residues in the CDR3. Deletions cut 2 bases from V and 11 bases from J, with 15 bases between. CDR1 is MNHEY and CDR2 is SMNVEV in the germline V gene (reference sequence). CDR3 nucleotides: TGTGCCAGCAGTTTACGGGGATTTTCGTCTGCTTTCTTT. Translated, it gives CASSLRGFSSAFF.

The rearrangement joins TRBV5-5 to TRBJ2-7; D perhaps matches TRBD1 (6 bases). Germline CDR1 and CDR2: SGHKS and YYEKEE (reference sequence). There are 14 residues in the CDR3. Trimming took 4 bases from V and 1 from J, leaving 12 bases between them. The chain's CDR3 is CASSDADSSYEQYF. The CDR3 coding sequence is TGTGCCAGCAGCGACGCGGACAGTTCCTACGAGCAGTACTTC.

This clone was found a few times. V gene TRBV19 combines with J gene TRBJ1-4, with D tentatively TRBD1 (6 bases). The CDR3 length is 13 residues. Trimming shortened V by 8 bases and J by 3 bases, and 10 bases separated the two germline ends. Germline V gene data show CDR1 as LNHDA and CDR2 as SQIVND (reference sequence). This CDR3 is CASQDRPNEKLFF. In nucleotides, the CDR3 is TGTGCCAGTCAGGACAGACCTAATGAAAAACTGTTTTTT.

The chain carries TRBV10-3 and TRBJ1-5; tentative D call: TRBD1 (5 bases). Trimming removed 5 bases at V and 4 bases at J, with 9 bases between. The germline CDR1 and CDR2 sequences are ENHRY and SYGVKD. CDR3 length: 13 residues. The CDR3 region is CAISSGINQPQHF. CDR3 DNA: TGTGCCATCAGTTCAGGGATTAATCAGCCCCAGCATTTT.

The chain joins TRBV27 to TRBJ1-5; no reliable D call. V was shortened by 2 bases and J by 3 bases, with 8 bases between the two germline ends. CDR3 length equals 14 residues. CDR1 is MNHEY and CDR2 is SMNVEV in the germline V gene (reference sequence). The CDR3 loop is CASSLARFNQPQHF. CDR3 in DNA: TGTGCCAGCAGTTTAGCACGGTTCAATCAGCCCCAGCATTTT.

There are a few counts of this clone. The chain joins TRBV15 to TRBJ1-5, with D tentatively TRBD1 (5 bases). Per the germline V gene, CDR1 is LNHNV and CDR2 is YYDKDF (reference sequence). Trimming removed 1 base from V and 3 bases from J, with 13 bases in between. This CDR3 spans 16 amino acids. CDR3 nucleotide sequence: TGTGCCACCAGCAGAGCGTCGTCAGGGAACAATCAGCCCCAGCATTTT. It specifies CATSRASSGNNQPQHF.

The DNA for the CDR3 is TGTGCCAGCAGTAAGGGGACCTACGAGCAGTACTTC. This sequence encodes CASSKGTYEQYF. The chain uses TRBV7-9 and TRBJ2-7, with a tentative D call TRBD1 (5 bases). V shed 6 bases and J shed 2 bases, with 8 bases lying between them. The germline V gene encodes CDR1 SEHNR and CDR2 FQNEAQ (reference sequence). The CDR3 is 12 residues long.

The V and J genes are TRBV18 and TRBJ1-1, with TRBD1 matching over 7 bases. Germline trimming cut 2 bases from V and 4 bases from J; bases unmatched to any gene: 4. CDR1 and CDR2 from the germline V gene are KGHSH and LQKENI. The CDR3 has 14 amino acids. Written as DNA, the CDR3 is TGTGCCAGCTCACCAACTGCAGGGGGCACTGAAGCTTTCTTT. Translation: CASSPTAGGTEAFF.

The genes are TRBV19 and TRBJ2-2; 8 bases map to TRBD1. Trimming cost V 11 bases and J 1 base; bases outside gene matches: 9. CDR1 and CDR2 (germline): LNHDA, SQIVND (reference sequence). The CDR3 has 15 residues. The CDR3 bases are TGTGCCGGGAAATCAGGACAGGGGAACACCGGGGAGCTGTTTTTT. As protein: CAGKSGQGNTGELFF.

This chain uses TRBV19 with TRBJ1-5; tentatively, D is TRBD1 (5 bases). Germline-derived CDR1 and CDR2 are LNHDA and SQIVND (reference sequence). V lost 5 bases, J lost 9 bases, and 20 bases lay in between. This CDR3 contains 15 residues. This CDR3 reads CASSVRGQGPGPQHF. CDR3 in DNA: TGTGCCAGTAGTGTGAGAGGACAAGGACCAGGGCCCCAGCATTTT. The complete variable domain, with remaining parts taken from reference TRBV19 and TRBJ1-5, reads DGGITQSPKYLFRKEGQNVTLSCEQNLNHDAMYWYRQDPGQGLRLIYYSQIVNDFQKGDIAEGYSVSREKKESFPLTVTSAQKNPTAFYLCASSVRGQGPGPQHFGDGTRLSIL.

V gene TRBV6-1 combines with J gene TRBJ2-1; 9 bases are a match to TRBD2. Per germline, CDR1 MNHNS and CDR2 SASEGT. The CDR3 is 16 residues long. Trimming cost V 3 bases and J 6 bases; bases outside gene matches: 9. DNA for the CDR3: TGTGCCAGCAGTGAGGCGGTAGCGGGAGAAGCCAATGAGCAGTTCTTC. Protein product: CASSEAVAGEANEQFF.

The V call is TRBV12-5, the J call TRBJ2-1; TRBD1 aligns across 7 bases. CDR1 LGHNT and CDR2 FRNRAP come from the germline V gene. The CDR3 covers 18 residues. The V and J ends lost 8 bases and 5 bases, in that order; junction bases with no gene match: 21. Here the CDR3 reads CASSPWTGRTERNNEQFF. The CDR3 DNA sequence: TGTGCTAGTTCCCCCTGGACAGGCCGCACCGAAAGAAACAATGAGCAGTTCTTC.

The chain's CDR3 is CASSLVPSSNEQFF. The CDR3 DNA reads as TGTGCCAGCAGCTTAGTCCCTAGCTCCAATGAGCAGTTCTTC. The chain is built from TRBV13 and TRBJ2-1, with D perhaps matching TRBD2 (5 bases). Trimming left V 1 base short and J 6 bases short, with 10 bases between. This CDR3 has 14 amino acids. Germline V gene sequence: CDR1 PRHDT, CDR2 FYEKMQ (reference sequence). The complete variable domain, with remaining parts taken from reference TRBV13 and TRBJ2-1, reads AAGVIQSPRHLIKEKRETATLKCYPIPRHDTVYWYQQGPGQDPQFLISFYEKMQSDKGSIPDRFSAQQFSDYHSELNMSSLELGDSALYFCASSLVPSSNEQFFGPGTRLTVL.

The V call is TRBV27, the J call TRBJ2-3; possibly TRBD2 for D (6 bases). The CDR3 spans 15 residues. The ends were cut back, 5 bases at V and 5 bases at J, with 17 bases in the middle. CDR1 is MNHEY and CDR2 is SMNVEV in the germline V gene (reference sequence). DNA for the CDR3: TGTGCCAGCAGTACCCGACTAGTTTTTGGAGATACGCAGTATTTT. Residues: CASSTRLVFGDTQYF.

This clone was observed a few times. The rearrangement joins TRBV6-5 to TRBJ1-1; D remains unclear. Deletions cut 2 bases from V and 6 bases from J, with 7 bases between. Germline V gene lookup returns CDR1 MNHEY and CDR2 SVGAGI. The CDR3 has 12 amino acids. Here the CDR3 DNA reads TGTGCCAGCAGTTACAACAATGCTGAAGCTTTCTTT. Its protein product is CASSYNNAEAFF.

The chain couples TRBV6-1 to TRBJ1-1, with unresolved D. This CDR3 has 14 residues. Germline CDR1 is MNHNS and CDR2 is SASEGT. The V gene lost 0 bases and the J gene lost 2 bases, with 7 bases spanning the gap. The CDR3 DNA follows: TGTGCCAGCAGTGAAGCGGGCGCCAACACTGAAGCTTTCTTT. Translated: CASSEAGANTEAFF.

This clone was detected only once. This chain uses TRBV29-1 with TRBJ1-2, with D perhaps matching TRBD1 (5 bases). CDR1 is SQVTM, CDR2 ANQGSEA, per germline. The CDR3 contains 12 residues. The V and J ends lost 5 bases and 1 base respectively, with 8 bases between them. CDR3 coding DNA: TGCAGCGTTTCCAGGGTTAACTATGGCTACACCTTC. Its protein product is CSVSRVNYGYTF.

The rearrangement links TRBV4-1 to TRBJ2-5; 10 bases fit TRBD2. The CDR3 sequence is 17 residues long. Trimming at V came to 1 base and at J to 5 bases, leaving 10 bases not matched to a gene. The V gene's germline CDR1 is MGHRA and CDR2 YSYEKL. The CDR3 region is CASSQGRASGSGETQYF. CDR3 nucleotide sequence: TGCGCCAGCAGCCAAGGGCGGGCTAGCGGGAGTGGCGAGACCCAGTACTTC.

CDR3 in DNA: TGTGCCAGCATAACCGGGATCTGGGGAAACACTGAAGCTTTCTTT. Translating gives CASITGIWGNTEAFF. The chain couples TRBV11-2 to TRBJ1-1; D is ambiguous. Per the germline V gene, CDR1 is SGHAT and CDR2 is FQNNGV. This CDR3 region has 15 residues. V was clipped by 7 bases and J by 2 bases, with 17 bases between them.

The chain joins TRBV5-6 to TRBJ2-1; the D gene is possibly TRBD1 (5 bases). V was cut by 5 bases and J by 2 bases, with 17 bases left in between. This CDR3 has 16 amino acids. Per germline, CDR1 SGHDT and CDR2 YYEEEE. CDR3 protein: CASSPSPHRTYNEQFF. The CDR3 DNA reads as TGTGCCAGCAGTCCATCTCCTCACAGGACCTACAATGAGCAGTTCTTC.

The rearrangement joins TRBV5-4 to TRBJ1-2; 7 bases map to TRBD1. CDR1 SGHNT and CDR2 YYREEE come from the germline V gene (reference sequence). With 1 base clipped from V and 3 bases from J, the junction kept 6 bases outside the gene matches. CDR3 length: 15 amino acids. This CDR3 is CASSLQGQPYYGYTF. Here the CDR3 DNA reads TGTGCCAGCAGCTTGCAGGGACAGCCTTACTATGGCTACACCTTC.

This chain uses TRBV18 with TRBJ1-5; a weak D match, TRBD1 (5 bases). The CDR3 has 14 residues. Germline loops: CDR1 KGHSH, CDR2 LQKENI. V was cut by 4 bases and J by 3 bases, with 10 bases left in between. The CDR3 DNA is TGTGCCAGCTCACTCCAGGGATACAATCAGCCCCAGCATTTT. It encodes CASSLQGYNQPQHF.

This clone was observed a few times. The V gene is TRBV5-1, the J gene TRBJ2-7, with 12 bases fitting TRBD2. V dropped 4 bases and J dropped 3; count of bases not matched to a gene: 8. Germline values: CDR1 SGHRS, CDR2 YFSETQ. This CDR3 has 16 amino acids. The chain's CDR3 is CASSPTTSGSSYEQYF. The CDR3 DNA reads TGCGCCAGCAGCCCTACGACTAGCGGGAGTAGCTACGAGCAGTACTTC.

The rearrangement uses TRBV5-1 and TRBJ2-3, with TRBD1 identical over 7 bases. CDR1 and CDR2 from the germline V gene are SGHRS and YFSETQ. The V segment lost 3 bases and the J segment 3 bases; nucleotides outside the gene matches: 10. The length of the CDR3 is 16 residues. The DNA of the CDR3 is TGCGCCAGCAGCTCCCGGGACAGAGGGGTGACAGATACGCAGTATTTT. Protein: CASSSRDRGVTDTQYF.

This rearrangement joins TRBV6-6 to TRBJ2-7, with 12 bases that match TRBD2. The CDR3 has 14 residues. Germline V gene data show CDR1 as MNHNY and CDR2 as SVGAGI (reference sequence). V dropped 7 bases and J dropped 4; count of bases not matched to a gene: 5. The CDR3 DNA reads as TGTGCCAGCACCGGACTAGCGGGGAGGTACGAGCAGTACTTC. Protein: CASTGLAGRYEQYF.

CDR3 protein: CASSKGQGIGNTIYF. For the CDR3, the DNA is TGTGCCAGCAGCAAAGGACAGGGGATAGGAAACACCATATATTTT. This chain joins TRBV4-2 and TRBJ1-3, with 9 bases matching TRBD1. This CDR3 region has 15 residues. CDR1 is LGHNA, CDR2 YNFKEQ, per germline. The junction had 6 bases not matched to a gene; V was cut back by 5 bases and J by 4 bases.

V usage is TRBV5-4 and J usage is TRBJ1-1; 7 nucleotides match TRBD1. Trimming cost V 6 bases and J 1 base; bases outside gene matches: 6. Looked up from germline, CDR1 is SGHNT and CDR2 is YYREEE (reference sequence). This CDR3 spans 14 amino acids. The CDR3 bases are TGTGCCAGCACCCTTGGACAGGAGAACACTGAAGCTTTCTTT. It encodes CASTLGQENTEAFF.

V usage is TRBV28 and J usage is TRBJ1-2; a possible D gene is TRBD1 (5 bases). Trimming pared 7 bases from V and 4 bases from J, leaving 10 bases between. The CDR3 runs 12 residues. Germline assignment: CDR1 MDHEN and CDR2 SYDVKM. CDR3 sequence (DNA): TGTGCCAGCACCTCAGGGCCCTATGGCTACACCTTC. Its protein is CASTSGPYGYTF.

The genes are TRBV19 and TRBJ2-1; D is unresolved. CDR3 length: 16 residues. Deletions cut 3 bases from V and 0 bases from J, with 12 bases between. Germline V gene lookup returns CDR1 LNHDA and CDR2 SQIVND (reference sequence). As DNA, the CDR3 is TGTGCCAGTAGTATTTTTGGCTCTAGCTCCTACAATGAGCAGTTCTTC. Translated, it gives CASSIFGSSSYNEQFF. The whole variable domain, remainder taken from reference TRBV19 and TRBJ2-1, is DGGITQSPKYLFRKEGQNVTLSCEQNLNHDAMYWYRQDPGQGLRLIYYSQIVNDFQKGDIAEGYSVSREKKESFPLTVTSAQKNPTAFYLCASSIFGSSSYNEQFFGPGTRLTVL.